This TCR beta chain was sequenced for a study of beta chain features in type 1 diabetes. On the study more broadly: Age and gender were similar between patients and healthy donors, as were cell yields.

Reverse transcribing all isolated RNA meant expressed TCRB transcripts were sequenced. TCRdb's table, derived via immunoSEQ multiplex PCR, lists solely in-frame clones and lacks some. Of under 300,000 clones listed, around 9.9% are singletons. Study outcomes and limitations: Moderate but significant shortening of TCRB CDR3s was recorded in all four CD4+ subsets from Type 1 diabetes patients.

This CDR3 region has 16 residues. CDR1 and CDR2 from the germline V gene are SGDLS and YYNGEE. The ends lost 0 bases at V and 5 bases at J; junction bases unmatched: 5. Of note for this clone: Its antigen is undetermined.

V gene TRBV9 combines with J gene TRBJ2-5; 12 bases agree with TRBD2. The specimen sequenced was naive CD4+ T cells from blood. This TCR was recovered from a man aged 30 to 39 with type 1 diabetes. DNA of the CDR3: TGTGCCAGCAGCGTAGGAACTAGCGGGGGGAGGGAGACCCAGTACTTC. It specifies CASSVGTSGGRETQYF. Looking up the rest from reference TRBV9 and TRBJ2-5 gives the full variable domain: DSGVTQTPKHLITATGQRVTLRCSPRSGDLSVYWYQQSLDQGLQFLIQYYNGEERAKGNILERFSAQQFPDLHSELNLSSLELGDSALYFCASSVGTSGGRETQYFGPGTRLLVL.